This is a list of T cell receptor beta chains from one sample in a study of cytomegalovirus exposure and HLA in healthy donors. The method was immunoSEQ multiplex PCR; TCRdb's version includes in-frame clones alone and lacks a portion of them. Of roughly 300,000 clones in the sample, approximately 90% are singletons; the top ten hold roughly 1.2%. Sequencing was performed on PBMCs. The receptors derive from a woman aged 25 to 39 in good health and CMV-seropositive. Each CDR3 is given with its conserved first and last residue. A D gene is named only where the DNA matches it firmly. Some rows mark clone size as missing; the rest say once, few, many or name a class of expanded clone.

>TRBV27|-|TRBJ1-2|TRBD1
TGTGCCAGCAGTTTGAGAGCCAGCGGCAGACAGGGGGTCGCCCAAATAGGTGGCTACACCTTC
CASSLRASGRQGVAQIGGYTF
>TRBV14|-|TRBJ2-7|-
TGTGCCAGCAGCCGCCAAACCGGGGGCTACGAGCAGTACTTC
CASSRQTGGYEQYF
>TRBV7-9|-|TRBJ2-7|TRBD2
TGTGCCAGCAGCTTAGCACTAGCGGGACCCCTCGAGCAGTACTTC
CASSLALAGPLEQYF
>TRBV7-2|-|TRBJ1-5|TRBD1
TGTGCCAGCAGCTTAGGAGACAGGGGTCACCAGCCCCAGCATTTT
CASSLGDRGHQPQHF
>TRBV6-5|-|TRBJ2-1|TRBD2
TGTGCCAGCAGTCGAGGACTAGCGGGGAAGCAGTTCTTC
CASSRGLAGKQFF
>TRBV6-4|-|TRBJ1-6|TRBD1
TGTGCCAGCAGGAGGACAGGCCCAGGGGAACCCCTCCACTTT
CASRRTGPGEPLHF
>TRBV29-1|-|TRBJ1-2|-
TGCAGCGTTGAAGAGGCAGAGTTCTATGGCTACACCTTC
CSVEEAEFYGYTF
>TRBV28|-|TRBJ2-7|-
TGTGCCAGCAAGGCCCGACAGGTAGTCGGGCAGTACTTC
CASKARQVVGQYF
>TRBV5-6|-|TRBJ2-3|-
TGTGCCAGCAGCGTCGGACTCCCAGATACGCAGTATTTT
CASSVGLPDTQYF
>TRBV5-1|-|TRBJ1-4|-
TGCGCCAGCAGCCGGACAACGAATGAAAAACTGTTTTTT
CASSRTTNEKLFF
>TRBV5-6|-|TRBJ1-5|-
TGTGCCAGCAGCTTAAGGCGTGGGAATCAGCCCCAGCATTTT
CASSLRRGNQPQHF
>TRBV27|-|TRBJ2-7|-
TGTGCCAGCAGCTCAAGCTCCTACGAGCAGTACTTC
CASSSSSYEQYF
>TRBV6-1|-|TRBJ2-7|-
TGTGCCAGCAGTGCTTCCTCACAGCGTCCCCTCTACGAGCAGTACTTC
CASSASSQRPLYEQYF
>TRBV9|-|TRBJ2-7|TRBD2
TGTGCCAGCAGCAAGACTAGCGGGGGATCCGGCGCTCCCTACGAGCAGTACTTC
CASSKTSGGSGAPYEQYF
>TRBV19|once|TRBJ2-3|TRBD2
TGTGCCAGTAGTGCACTAGCGGGAGCATCAGATACGCAGTATTTT
CASSALAGASDTQYF
>TRBV5-1|-|TRBJ1-3|-
TGCGCCAGCACCCGGGAAACTGGAAACACCATATATTTT
CASTRETGNTIYF
>TRBV11-1|-|TRBJ2-7|-
TGTGCCAGCAGCCGAAGGGGGATGGGGTCCTACGAGCAGTACTTC
CASSRRGMGSYEQYF
>TRBV6-5|-|TRBJ1-2|-
TGTGCCAGCAGTTACTCTTCGACAGACGGCTACACCTTC
CASSYSSTDGYTF
>TRBV5-1|-|TRBJ2-1|-
TGCGCCAGCAGCTTGGCCCATCACAGGGACGTCAATGAGCAGTTCTTC
CASSLAHHRDVNEQFF
>TRBV5-6|-|TRBJ2-5|-
TGTGCCAGCAACTGGATGTGGGGAGAGACCCAGTACTTC
CASNWMWGETQYF
>TRBV27|once|TRBJ2-7|-
TGTGCCAGCAGTCCAGGGACAAGTCCCTACGAGCAGTACTTC
CASSPGTSPYEQYF
>TRBV5-1|once|TRBJ2-1|-
TGCGCCAGCAGCTTTGGGCAGAGCTCCTACAATGAGCAGTTCTTC
CASSFGQSSYNEQFF
>TRBV27|-|TRBJ1-2|TRBD1
TGTGCCAGCAGAGGGGGACAGACTAACTATGGCTACACCTTC
CASRGGQTNYGYTF
>TRBV7-2|-|TRBJ2-1|-
TGTGCCAGCAGCCCGTCTTTCAGGGGCGATGAGCAGTTCTTC
CASSPSFRGDEQFF
>TRBV28|-|TRBJ1-5|-
TGTGCCAGCAGCCTTCCCGGGACATCTGTTAGCAATCAGCCCCAGCATTTT
CASSLPGTSVSNQPQHF
>TRBV30|-|TRBJ1-5|-
TGTGCCTGGAGCCGGCTCGCTCCTCAGCCCCAGCATTTT
CAWSRLAPQPQHF
>TRBV25-1|-|TRBJ2-7|TRBD2
TGTGCCAGCAGTGGTGGGCTGGCGGGAGGGCCCTACGAGCAGTACTTC
CASSGGLAGGPYEQYF
>TRBV5-1|-|TRBJ2-4|-
TGCGCCAGCAGCTTGGACAGGGCCGACATTCAGTACTTC
CASSLDRADIQYF
>TRBV29-1|-|TRBJ2-1|-
TGCAGCGTTGAAAGACGGGCGGCTGAGCAGTTCTTC
CSVERRAAEQFF